This T cell receptor beta chain was retrieved from a study of T cells in narcolepsy. Whole-study findings and limits: Autoreactive HCRT-specific and TRIB2-specific clonotypes were marked in same-patient CSF-versus-blood CD4+ comparisons. Blood of same and different patients, but not healthy controls, reportedly held recurring autoreactive clonotypes.

V was clipped by 2 bases and J by 3 bases; unmatched bases: 7. The CDR3 is 16 residues long. Germline V CDR1 and CDR2: MNHNS, SASEGT. The method was immunoSEQ multiplex PCR; TCRdb's version includes in-frame clones alone and lacks a portion of them. This sample has fewer than 30,000 clones, with approximately 85% found just once. Comment on this clone: Its antigen is not identified.

Input material: CD45RA- memory CD4+ T cells from PBMCs. The TCR was taken from a human donor with narcolepsy. V is TRBV6-1 and J is TRBJ2-7; 10 bases map to TRBD2. The CDR3 bases are TGTGCCAGCAGTGAACTACGGACTAGCGGAAACTACGAGCAGTACTTC. This sequence encodes CASSELRTSGNYEQYF.